This TCR beta chain appears in the sequencing data of a study of blood T cells in healthy people across ages. The wider study: Using template switching, researchers captured about one barcoded beta molecule for each two T cells.

The study, taken as a whole, reports: There were more naive CD4+ cells and higher diversity in long-lived donors than in aged donors. Per million T cells, the diversity of TCR beta decreased roughly linearly as age advanced.

There are a few counts of this clonotype. Antigen: not known. A clone one base away is much larger, so this may be a read error. It was with a sample-barcoded 5' primer and a J-beta primer mix that a second PCR of about 7 to 12 cycles was run. TCRdb itself ran the 5' RACE reads through MiXCR, one entry per CDR3 protein. The sample consists of 630,000 or so distinct CDR3 sequences, about 30% of them appearing once. This CDR3 contains 14 residues. The V gene end was trimmed by 3 bases and the J gene end by 5 bases; junction bases not matched to a gene: 6. In germline, CDR1 is DFQATT, CDR2 SNEGSKA (reference sequence).

The sequenced sample was blood. The chain has TRBV20-1 and TRBJ2-5, with 10 bases aligning to TRBD2. This clonotype was sampled from a woman aged 80 or over in good health. The CDR3 sequence is CSARPKRGGETQYF. The CDR3 DNA reads as TGCAGTGCTAGGCCTAAGCGGGGGGGCGAGACCCAGTACTTC.